The rows below give T cell receptor beta chains drawn from one sample of a study of blood T cell repertoires in COVID-19. The table came from immunoSEQ multiplex PCR; TCRdb's copy has only in-frame clones and leaves some out. The sample includes about 42,000 clones, approximately 80% of them seen just once. Sequences were obtained from peripheral blood. These TCRs come from a man between 65 and 80 years old with active or convalescent COVID-19. CDR3s include the opening cysteine and the closing phenylalanine or tryptophan. The D gene is left open where the match is weak. The size entry is marked missing in some rows and otherwise reads once, few, many or a size class.

V,D,size,J,CDR3,DNA
TRBV5-1,TRBD2,.,TRBJ2-2,CASSLRLAGEGTGELFF,TGCGCCAGCAGCTTGAGGCTAGCGGGCGAAGGCACCGGGGAGCTGTTTTTT
TRBV18,TRBD1,.,TRBJ1-5,CASSPGQGIQPQHF,TGTGCCAGCTCGCCGGGACAGGGTATTCAGCCCCAGCATTTT
TRBV28,TRBD1,.,TRBJ1-1,CASRRGPGQGRMNTEAFF,TGTGCCAGCAGGCGCGGACCGGGACAGGGTCGGATGAACACTGAAGCTTTCTTT
TRBV18,TRBD1,once,TRBJ1-2,CASSSDIQTGSTEGYTF,TGTGCCAGCTCCTCGGACATACAGACAGGGTCGACGGAGGGCTACACCTTC
TRBV9,.,.,TRBJ1-3,CASSVGGKNTIYF,TGTGCCAGCAGCGTAGGAGGGAAAAACACCATATATTTT
TRBV2,.,.,TRBJ1-2,CASSENTAGGYTF,TGTGCCAGCAGTGAGAATACGGCGGGGGGCTACACCTTC
TRBV19,TRBD1,few,TRBJ1-2,CASSKGQGGSNGYTF,TGTGCCAGTAGTAAAGGACAGGGGGGATCTAATGGCTACACCTTC
TRBV11-2,.,.,TRBJ1-1,CASSLVRRNTEAFF,TGTGCCAGCAGCTTAGTACGGAGGAACACTGAAGCTTTCTTT
TRBV27,TRBD1,.,TRBJ1-6,CAIPLPRDRRFNSPLHF,TGTGCCATCCCGCTACCAAGGGACAGAAGATTTAATTCACCCCTCCACTTT
TRBV19,.,.,TRBJ2-1,CATSSGNEQFF,TGTGCCACCTCATCCGGTAATGAGCAGTTCTTC
TRBV7-3,.,.,TRBJ2-3,CASSLGQVDTQYF,TGTGCCAGCAGCTTGGGGCAGGTAGATACGCAGTATTTT
TRBV4-1,.,few,TRBJ2-3,CASSQQQGPDTQYF,TGCGCCAGCAGCCAGCAACAGGGCCCAGATACGCAGTATTTT
TRBV10-1,TRBD2,once,TRBJ2-1,CASSERLAGLHEQFF,TGCGCCAGCAGTGAGAGACTAGCGGGGTTACATGAGCAGTTCTTC
TRBV2,TRBD1,.,TRBJ2-1,CASSSTGKSYNEQFF,TGTGCCAGCAGCTCGACAGGGAAATCCTACAATGAGCAGTTCTTC
TRBV30,.,once,TRBJ2-3,CAWSGRDTLTDTQYF,TGTGCCTGGAGTGGCCGAGACACTCTCACAGATACGCAGTATTTT
TRBV3-1/TRBV3-2,TRBD1,.,TRBJ1-2,CASSPGTGDYGYTF,TGTGCCAGCAGCCCCGGGACAGGGGACTATGGCTACACCTTC
TRBV10-3,TRBD1,.,TRBJ1-6,CAIKSEAGGFGSPLHF,TGTGCCATAAAGAGCGAGGCAGGGGGATTTGGTTCACCCCTCCACTTT
TRBV3-1/TRBV3-2,.,few,TRBJ1-2,CASSQDLVVTYGYTF,TGTGCCAGCAGCCAAGATCTGGTCGTTACTTATGGCTACACCTTC
TRBV7-9,TRBD1,few,TRBJ2-1,CASRPTGNNEQFF,TGTGCCAGCAGGCCGACAGGGAATAATGAGCAGTTCTTC
TRBV24-1,TRBD1,.,TRBJ2-2,CATDRGRHYEENTGELFF,TGTGCCACCGACAGGGGAAGGCACTACGAGGAGAACACCGGGGAGCTGTTTTTT
TRBV30,TRBD1,.,TRBJ2-7,CARSGQGASYEQYF,TGTGCCCGATCGGGACAGGGGGCGTCCTACGAGCAGTACTTC
TRBV2,TRBD1,.,TRBJ1-5,CASSEGTGGTQPQHF,TGTGCCAGCAGTGAGGGGACAGGGGGCACTCAGCCCCAGCATTTT
TRBV28,.,.,TRBJ1-5,CASSLTGPHQPQHF,TGTGCCAGCAGTCTTACAGGGCCCCATCAGCCCCAGCATTTT
TRBV5-4,.,.,TRBJ1-5,CASSLSTNQPQHF,TGTGCCAGCAGCTTGTCTACTAATCAGCCCCAGCATTTT
TRBV24-1,TRBD1,.,TRBJ2-2,CATSRQGYTGELFF,TGTGCCACCAGCAGACAGGGGTACACCGGGGAGCTGTTTTTT
TRBV7-8,.,once,TRBJ2-7,CASSYPAGAISYEQYF,TGTGCCAGCAGCTACCCGGCGGGGGCGATCTCCTACGAGCAGTACTTC
TRBV5-4,TRBD1,.,TRBJ1-2,CASSFFDRVHGYTF,TGTGCCAGCAGCTTCTTCGACAGGGTGCACGGCTACACCTTC
TRBV28,.,.,TRBJ1-2,CVSSFMTANYGYTF,TGTGTCAGCAGTTTTATGACAGCTAACTATGGCTACACCTTC
TRBV6-6,.,.,TRBJ2-2,CASSSETGELFF,TGTGCCAGCAGTTCGGAGACCGGGGAGCTGTTTTTT
TRBV28,TRBD1,.,TRBJ1-3,CASFRQGRDGNTIYF,TGTGCCAGCTTCCGACAGGGCCGAGATGGAAACACCATATATTTT
TRBV23-1,TRBD1,.,TRBJ1-4,CASSRPGRDRDPGANEKLFF,TGCGCCAGCAGTCGCCCAGGGAGGGACAGGGACCCGGGGGCTAATGAAAAACTGTTTTTT
TRBV5-1,.,.,TRBJ2-3,CASSSGVASTDTQYF,TGCGCCAGCAGCTCGGGAGTCGCTAGCACAGATACGCAGTATTTT
TRBV2,TRBD1,few,TRBJ1-1,CAIPSGTGGPEAFF,TGTGCCATCCCTTCCGGGACAGGGGGCCCTGAAGCTTTCTTT
TRBV5-8,TRBD1,.,TRBJ1-2,CASSPSDRAYGYTF,TGTGCCAGCAGCCCCTCGGACAGGGCCTATGGCTACACCTTC
TRBV3-1/TRBV3-2,.,.,TRBJ1-1,CASSPRMNTEAFF,TGTGCCAGCAGCCCCCGTATGAACACTGAAGCTTTCTTT
TRBV5-1,TRBD2,medium-sized,TRBJ2-1,CASSLGTSGSEQFF,TGCGCCAGCAGCTTGGGGACTAGCGGGAGTGAGCAGTTCTTC
TRBV6-5,.,few,TRBJ1-1,CASSYSNRDTEAFF,TGTGCCAGCAGTTACTCGAACAGGGATACTGAAGCTTTCTTT
TRBV30,TRBD1,once,TRBJ1-1,CAWSETGGNTEAFF,TGTGCCTGGAGCGAGACAGGGGGGAACACTGAAGCTTTCTTT
TRBV5-1,TRBD1,.,TRBJ2-5,CASSSGQLETQYF,TGCGCCAGCAGCTCGGGACAGTTAGAGACCCAGTACTTC
TRBV2,TRBD1,.,TRBJ2-5,CASSFLDRAETQYF,TGTGCCAGCAGCTTCCTTGACAGGGCCGAGACCCAGTACTTC
TRBV11-2,.,.,TRBJ2-1,CASVAMDRQSSYNEQFF,TGTGCCAGCGTGGCGATGGATCGACAGAGCTCCTACAATGAGCAGTTCTTC
TRBV10-1,TRBD1,.,TRBJ1-1,CASMGQLNTEAFF,TGCGCCAGCATGGGACAGCTGAACACTGAAGCTTTCTTT